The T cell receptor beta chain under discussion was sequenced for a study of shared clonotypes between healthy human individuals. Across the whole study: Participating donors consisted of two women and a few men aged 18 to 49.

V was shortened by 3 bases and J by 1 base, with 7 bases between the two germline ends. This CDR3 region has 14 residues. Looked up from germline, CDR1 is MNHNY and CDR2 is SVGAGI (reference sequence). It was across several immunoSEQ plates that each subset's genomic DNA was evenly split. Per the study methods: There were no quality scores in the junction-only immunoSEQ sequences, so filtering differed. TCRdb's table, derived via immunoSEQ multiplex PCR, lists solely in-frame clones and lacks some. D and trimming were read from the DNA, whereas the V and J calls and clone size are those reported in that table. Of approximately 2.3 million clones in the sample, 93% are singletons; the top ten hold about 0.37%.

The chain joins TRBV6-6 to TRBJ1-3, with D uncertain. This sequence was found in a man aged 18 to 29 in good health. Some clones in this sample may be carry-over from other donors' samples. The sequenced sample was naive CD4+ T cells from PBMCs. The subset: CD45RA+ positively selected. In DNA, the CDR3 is TGTGCCAGCAGTTATGTGGGTTCTGGAAACACCATATATTTT. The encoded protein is CASSYVGSGNTIYF.